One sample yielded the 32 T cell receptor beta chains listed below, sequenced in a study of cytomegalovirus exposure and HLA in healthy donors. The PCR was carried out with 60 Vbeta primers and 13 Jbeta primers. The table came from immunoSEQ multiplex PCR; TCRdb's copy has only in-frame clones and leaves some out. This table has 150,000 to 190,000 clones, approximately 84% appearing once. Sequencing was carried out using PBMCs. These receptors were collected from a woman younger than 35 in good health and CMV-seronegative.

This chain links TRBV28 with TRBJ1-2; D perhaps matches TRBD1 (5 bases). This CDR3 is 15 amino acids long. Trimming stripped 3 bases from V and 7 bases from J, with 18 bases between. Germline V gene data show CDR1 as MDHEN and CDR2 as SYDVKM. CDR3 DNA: TGTGCCAGCAGTTTCCAGGATCCCAGGGTACCTGGCTACACCTTC. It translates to CASSFQDPRVPGYTF.

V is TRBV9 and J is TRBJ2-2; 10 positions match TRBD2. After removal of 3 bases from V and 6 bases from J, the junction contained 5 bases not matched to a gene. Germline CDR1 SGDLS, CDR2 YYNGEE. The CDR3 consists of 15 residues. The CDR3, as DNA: TGTGCCAGCAGCGCCCTAGCGGGAGCTCCCGGGGAGCTGTTTTTT. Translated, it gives CASSALAGAPGELFF.

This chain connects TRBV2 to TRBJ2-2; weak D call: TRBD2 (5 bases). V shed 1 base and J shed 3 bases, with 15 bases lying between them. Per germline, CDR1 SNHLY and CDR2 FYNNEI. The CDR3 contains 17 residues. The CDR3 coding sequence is TGTGCCAGCAGTGAAGGGGGTTGGGTGGGAGACACCGGGGAGCTGTTTTTT. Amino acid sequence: CASSEGGWVGDTGELFF. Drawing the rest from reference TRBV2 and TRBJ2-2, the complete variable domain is EPEVTQTPSHQVTQMGQEVILRCVPISNHLYFYWYRQILGQKVEFLVSFYNNEISEKSEIFDDQFSVERPDGSNFTLKIRSTKLEDSAMYFCASSEGGWVGDTGELFFGEGSRLTVL.

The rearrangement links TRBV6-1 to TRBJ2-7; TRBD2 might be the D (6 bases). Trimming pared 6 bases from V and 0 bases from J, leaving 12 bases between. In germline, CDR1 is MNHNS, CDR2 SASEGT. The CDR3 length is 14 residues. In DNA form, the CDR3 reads TGTGCCAGCAGGGGGGGTGGCGGCTCCTACGAGCAGTACTTC. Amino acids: CASRGGGGSYEQYF.

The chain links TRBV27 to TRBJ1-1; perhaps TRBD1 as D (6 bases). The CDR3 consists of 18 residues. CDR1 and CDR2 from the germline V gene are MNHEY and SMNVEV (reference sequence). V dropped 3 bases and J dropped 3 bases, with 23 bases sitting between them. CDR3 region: CASSLGRGTNVGHTEAFF. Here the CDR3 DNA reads TGTGCCAGCAGTTTGGGGCGGGGGACAAACGTTGGGCACACTGAAGCTTTCTTT.

The CDR3 DNA is TGTGCCAGCAGCTTAGGGGCGGGTGGGGAGCAGTACTTC. It yields the protein CASSLGAGGEQYF. This chain uses TRBV7-9 with TRBJ2-7, with D perhaps TRBD2 (5 bases). Trimming pared 1 base from V and 7 bases from J, leaving 11 bases between. The germline V gene has CDR1 SEHNR and CDR2 FQNEAQ (reference sequence). This CDR3 region has 13 residues.

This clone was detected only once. CDR3 sequence reads: CASSYPGSKNIQYF. CDR3 DNA: TGTGCCAGCAGTTACCCAGGGTCCAAAAACATTCAGTACTTC. This rearrangement joins TRBV6-6 to TRBJ2-4, with D tentatively TRBD1 (5 bases). There are 14 residues in the CDR3. V lost 2 bases and J lost 2, with 7 bases in between. Germline V gene sequence: CDR1 MNHNY, CDR2 SVGAGI (reference sequence).

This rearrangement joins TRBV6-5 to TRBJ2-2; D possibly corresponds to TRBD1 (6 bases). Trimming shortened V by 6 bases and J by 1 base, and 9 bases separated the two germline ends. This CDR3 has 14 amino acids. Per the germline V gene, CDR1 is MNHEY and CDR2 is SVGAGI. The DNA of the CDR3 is TGTGCCAGCAGCCGAGGGGGGAACACCGGGGAGCTGTTTTTT. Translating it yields CASSRGGNTGELFF.

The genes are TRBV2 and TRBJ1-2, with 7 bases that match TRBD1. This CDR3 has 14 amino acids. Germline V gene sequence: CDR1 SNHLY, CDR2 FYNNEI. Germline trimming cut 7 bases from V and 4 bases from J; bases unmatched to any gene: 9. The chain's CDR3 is CASMGTVSLYGYTF. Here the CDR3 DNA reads TGTGCCAGCATGGGGACAGTGTCCCTCTATGGCTACACCTTC.

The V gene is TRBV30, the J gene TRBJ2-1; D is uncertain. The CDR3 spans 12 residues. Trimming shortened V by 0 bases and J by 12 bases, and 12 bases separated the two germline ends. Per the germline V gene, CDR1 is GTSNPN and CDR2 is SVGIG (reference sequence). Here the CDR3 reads CAWSVPAGRQFF. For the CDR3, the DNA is TGTGCCTGGAGTGTACCCGCTGGCCGGCAGTTCTTC. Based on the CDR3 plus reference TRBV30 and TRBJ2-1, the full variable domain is SQTIHQWPATLVQPVGSPLSLECTVEGTSNPNLYWYRQAAGRGLQLLFYSVGIGQISSEVPQNLSASRPQDRQFILSSKKLLLSDSGFYLCAWSVPAGRQFFGPGTRLTVL.

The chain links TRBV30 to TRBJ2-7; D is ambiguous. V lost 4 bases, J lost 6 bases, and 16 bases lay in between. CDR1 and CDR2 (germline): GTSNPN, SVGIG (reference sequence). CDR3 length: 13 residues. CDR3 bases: TGTGCCTGGAATCAGCGATCTGAGGCCGAGCAGTACTTC. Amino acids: CAWNQRSEAEQYF.

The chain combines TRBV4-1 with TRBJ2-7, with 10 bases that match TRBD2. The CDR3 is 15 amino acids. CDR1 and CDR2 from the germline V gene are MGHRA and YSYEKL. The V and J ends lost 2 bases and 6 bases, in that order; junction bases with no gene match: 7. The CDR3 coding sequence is TGCGCCAGCAGCCAAATCCTAGCGGGAGAACGCGAGCAGTACTTC. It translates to CASSQILAGEREQYF.

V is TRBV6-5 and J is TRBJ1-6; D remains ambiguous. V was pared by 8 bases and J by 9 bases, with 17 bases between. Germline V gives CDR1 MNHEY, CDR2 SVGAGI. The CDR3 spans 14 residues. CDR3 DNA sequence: TGTGCCAGCCGGTATCTGGACTCAATTTCACCCCTCCACTTT. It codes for CASRYLDSISPLHF.

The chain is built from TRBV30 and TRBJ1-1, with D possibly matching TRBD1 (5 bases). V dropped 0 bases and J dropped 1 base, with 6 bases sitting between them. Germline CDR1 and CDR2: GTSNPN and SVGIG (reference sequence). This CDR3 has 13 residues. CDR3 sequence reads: CAWSVGENTEAFF. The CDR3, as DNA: TGTGCCTGGAGTGTAGGGGAGAACACTGAAGCTTTCTTT.

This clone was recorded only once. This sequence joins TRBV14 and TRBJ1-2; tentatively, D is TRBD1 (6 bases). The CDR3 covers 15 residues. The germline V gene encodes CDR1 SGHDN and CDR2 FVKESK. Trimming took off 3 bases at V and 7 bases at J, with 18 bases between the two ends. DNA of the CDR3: TGTGCCAGCAGCCAGATCGGGGGGGGCCTCCGTGGCTACACCTTC. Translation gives CASSQIGGGLRGYTF.

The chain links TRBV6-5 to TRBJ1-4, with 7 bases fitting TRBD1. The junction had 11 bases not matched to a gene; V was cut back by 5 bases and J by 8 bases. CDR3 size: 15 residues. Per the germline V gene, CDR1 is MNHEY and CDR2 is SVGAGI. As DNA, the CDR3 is TGTGCCAGCAGTCCGCGACAGGGCTTGGGAGAAAAACTGTTTTTT. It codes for CASSPRQGLGEKLFF.

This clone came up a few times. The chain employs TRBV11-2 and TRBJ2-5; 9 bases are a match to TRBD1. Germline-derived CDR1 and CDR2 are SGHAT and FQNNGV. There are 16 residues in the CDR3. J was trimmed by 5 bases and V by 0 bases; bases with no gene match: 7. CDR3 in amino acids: CASSLDGQGFGETQYF. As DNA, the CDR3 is TGTGCCAGCAGCTTAGACGGACAGGGGTTTGGGGAGACCCAGTACTTC. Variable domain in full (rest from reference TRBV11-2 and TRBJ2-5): EAGVAQSPRYKIIEKRQSVAFWCNPISGHATLYWYQQILGQGPKLLIQFQNNGVVDDSQLPKDRFSAERLKGVDSTLKIQPAKLEDSAVYLCASSLDGQGFGETQYFGPGTRLLVL.

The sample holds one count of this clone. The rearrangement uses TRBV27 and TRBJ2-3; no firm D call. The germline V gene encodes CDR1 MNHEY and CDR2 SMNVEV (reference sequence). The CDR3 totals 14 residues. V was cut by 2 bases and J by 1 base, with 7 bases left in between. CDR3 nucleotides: TGTGCCAGCAGTTTAGGAGATGGCACAGATACGCAGTATTTT. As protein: CASSLGDGTDTQYF.

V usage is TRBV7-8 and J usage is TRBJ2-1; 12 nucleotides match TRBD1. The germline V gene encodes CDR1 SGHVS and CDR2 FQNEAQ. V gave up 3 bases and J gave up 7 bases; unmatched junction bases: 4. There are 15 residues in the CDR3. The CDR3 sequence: CASSLGTGGWNEQFF. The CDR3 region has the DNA TGTGCCAGCAGCTTGGGGACAGGGGGCTGGAATGAGCAGTTCTTC.

DNA of the CDR3: TGCGCCAGCAGCCATCCGCCGGGACAAATGTACTCCTACGAGCAGTACTTC. It translates to CASSHPPGQMYSYEQYF. The gene calls are TRBV4-1 and TRBJ2-7; D might be TRBD1 (6 bases). The length of the CDR3 is 17 residues. Per germline, CDR1 MGHRA and CDR2 YSYEKL. Trimming removed 3 bases from V and 0 bases from J, with 18 bases in between.

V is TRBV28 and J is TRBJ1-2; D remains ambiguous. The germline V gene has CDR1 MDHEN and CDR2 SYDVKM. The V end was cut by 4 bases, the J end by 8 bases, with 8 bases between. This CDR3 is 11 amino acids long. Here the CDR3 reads CASSSREGYTF. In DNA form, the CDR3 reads TGTGCCAGCAGTTCCCGTGAGGGCTACACCTTC.

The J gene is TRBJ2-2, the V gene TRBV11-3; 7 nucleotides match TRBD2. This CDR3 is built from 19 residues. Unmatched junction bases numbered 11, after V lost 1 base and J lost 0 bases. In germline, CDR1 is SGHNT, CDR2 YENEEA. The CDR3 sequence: CASSLGAGAGNPNTGELFF. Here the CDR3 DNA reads TGTGCCAGCAGCTTAGGGGCAGGAGCGGGGAACCCGAACACCGGGGAGCTGTTTTTT.

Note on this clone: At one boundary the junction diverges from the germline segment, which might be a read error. The CDR3 loop is CSSSLKSAGVYGYTF. As DNA, the CDR3 is TGTTCCAGCAGCTTAAAGTCGGCGGGAGTCTATGGCTACACCTTC. This chain connects TRBV7-9 to TRBJ1-2; no reliable D call. Germline loops: CDR1 SEHNR, CDR2 FQNEAQ (reference sequence). The CDR3 spans 15 residues. Using reference TRBV7-9 and TRBJ1-2 for the parts outside the CDR3, the full variable domain is DTGVSQNPRHKITKRGQNVTFRCDPISEHNRLYWYRQTLGQGPEFLTYFQNEAQLEKSRLLSDRFSAERPKGSFSTLEIQRTEQGDSAMYLCSSSLKSAGVYGYTFGSGTRLTVV.

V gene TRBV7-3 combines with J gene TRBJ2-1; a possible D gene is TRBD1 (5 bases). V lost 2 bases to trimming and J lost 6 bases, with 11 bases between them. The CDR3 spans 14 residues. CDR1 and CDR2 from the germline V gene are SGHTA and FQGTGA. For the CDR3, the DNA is TGTGCCAGCAGCTTAGGGGCCGCCGGCAATGAGCAGTTCTTC. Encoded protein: CASSLGAAGNEQFF.

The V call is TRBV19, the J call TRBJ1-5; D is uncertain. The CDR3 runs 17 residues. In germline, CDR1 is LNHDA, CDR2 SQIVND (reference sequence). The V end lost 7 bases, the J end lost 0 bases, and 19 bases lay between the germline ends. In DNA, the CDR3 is TGTGCCAGTAACCCAAGCCCCGCCTCTTATAGCAATCAGCCCCAGCATTTT. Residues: CASNPSPASYSNQPQHF.

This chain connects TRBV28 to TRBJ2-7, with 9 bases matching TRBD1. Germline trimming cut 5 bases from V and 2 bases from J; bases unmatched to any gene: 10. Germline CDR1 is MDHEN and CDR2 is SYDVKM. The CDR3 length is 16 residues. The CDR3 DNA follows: TGTGCCAGCAGTCGCAGGACAGGGGTAGAAGCCTACGAGCAGTACTTC. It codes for CASSRRTGVEAYEQYF.

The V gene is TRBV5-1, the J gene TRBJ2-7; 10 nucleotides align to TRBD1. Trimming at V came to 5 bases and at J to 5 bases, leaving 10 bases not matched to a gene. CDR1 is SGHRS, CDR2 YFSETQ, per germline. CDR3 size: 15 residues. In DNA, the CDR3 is TGCGCCAGCAGATTTACCCCCGGGACAGGGGACGAGCAGTACTTC. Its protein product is CASRFTPGTGDEQYF.

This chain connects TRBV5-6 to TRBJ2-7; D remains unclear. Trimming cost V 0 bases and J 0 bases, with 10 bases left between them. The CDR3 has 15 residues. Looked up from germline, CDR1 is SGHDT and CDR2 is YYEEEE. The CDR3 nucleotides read TGTGCCAGCAGCTTGGGAGGTCCGCGCTCCTACGAGCAGTACTTC. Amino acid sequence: CASSLGGPRSYEQYF.

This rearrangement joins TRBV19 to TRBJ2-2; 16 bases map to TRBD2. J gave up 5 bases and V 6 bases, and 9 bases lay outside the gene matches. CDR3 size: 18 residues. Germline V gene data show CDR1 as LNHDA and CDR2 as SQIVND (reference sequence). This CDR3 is CASRPGLAGGPGTGELFF. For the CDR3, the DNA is TGTGCCAGTAGGCCGGGACTAGCGGGAGGGCCTGGGACCGGGGAGCTGTTTTTT.

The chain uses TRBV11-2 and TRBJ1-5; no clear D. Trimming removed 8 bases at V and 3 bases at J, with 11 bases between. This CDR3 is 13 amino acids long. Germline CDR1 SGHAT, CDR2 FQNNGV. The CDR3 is CASALGTNQPQHF. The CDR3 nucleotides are TGTGCCAGCGCCCTCGGTACCAATCAGCCCCAGCATTTT.

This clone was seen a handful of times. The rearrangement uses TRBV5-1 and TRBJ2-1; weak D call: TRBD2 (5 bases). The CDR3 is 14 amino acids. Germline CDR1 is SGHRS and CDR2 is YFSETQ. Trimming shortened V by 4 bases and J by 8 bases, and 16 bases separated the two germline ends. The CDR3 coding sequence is TGCGCCAGCAGCCTTCGGACTGTCGATGATGAGCAGTTCTTC. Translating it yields CASSLRTVDDEQFF.

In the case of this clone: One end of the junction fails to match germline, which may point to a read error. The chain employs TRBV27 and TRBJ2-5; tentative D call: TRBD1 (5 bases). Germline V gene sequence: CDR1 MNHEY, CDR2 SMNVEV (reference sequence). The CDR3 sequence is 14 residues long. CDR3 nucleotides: TGTGCCACCAGTCAGGGCATGTACCAAGAGACCCAGTACTTC. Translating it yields CATSQGMYQETQYF.